The T cell receptor beta chain under discussion was sequenced for a study of shared clonotypes between healthy human individuals. Study-level information: Donors were a couple of women and a few men aged 18 to 49. Each donor's CD8 memory used one plate, CD8 naive two, each CD4 subset three.

Adult Caucasians living in Nashville, Tennessee made up all of the donors. Findings of the study overall: Sharing across four donors was highest in naive CD4 (around 5%) and lowest in memory CD8 (about 0.4%).

The method was immunoSEQ multiplex PCR; TCRdb's version includes in-frame clones alone and lacks a portion of them. This sample has about 980,000 clones, with approximately 80% found just once. As concerns this clone: Its antigen remains unknown.

CDR1 is KGHSH and CDR2 is LQKENI in the germline V gene. The V gene end was trimmed by 6 bases and the J gene end by 0 bases; junction bases not matched to a gene: 10. The CDR3 totals 17 residues. This TCR was recovered from a man between 18 and 35 years old in good health. This chain joins TRBV18 and TRBJ1-3, with 8 bases aligning to TRBD1. Specimen: memory CD4+ T cells sorted from blood. The subset is: CD45RA-negative fraction. CDR3 region: CASSQRRQGNSGNTIYF. The CDR3 DNA reads TGTGCCAGCTCCCAGAGACGACAGGGGAACTCTGGAAACACCATATATTTT.